The 32 T cell receptor beta chains below were found in one sample sequenced in a study of cytomegalovirus exposure and HLA in healthy donors. Data came from immunoSEQ multiplex PCR; TCRdb stores just in-frame clones and leaves some out. The repertoire includes roughly 86,000 clones, almost 97% of them detected once, and roughly 1.6% sits in the top ten. The sample was PBMCs. The receptors originated from a man between 18 and 35 years old in good health and CMV-seropositive.

This chain links TRBV5-1 with TRBJ1-1; the D is unclear. V was trimmed by 2 bases and J by 1 base, leaving 6 bases between them. The CDR3 length is 13 residues. Looked up from germline, CDR1 is SGHRS and CDR2 is YFSETQ. This chain's CDR3 is CASSFGENTEAFF. CDR3 bases: TGCGCCAGCAGCTTCGGAGAGAACACTGAAGCTTTCTTT.

The chain has TRBV6-1 and TRBJ1-1, with 8 bases matching TRBD1. The trim removed 6 bases at V and 2 bases at J, leaving 5 bases unmatched. CDR1 is MNHNS and CDR2 is SASEGT in the germline V gene. The CDR3 covers 14 residues. The CDR3 loop is CASRLGQVNTEAFF. The DNA of the CDR3 is TGTGCCAGCAGATTGGGACAGGTTAACACTGAAGCTTTCTTT.

The rearrangement uses TRBV10-3 and TRBJ2-5, with a weak D call TRBD1 (6 bases). The length of the CDR3 is 14 residues. Trimming cost V 0 bases and J 3 bases, with 8 bases left between them. CDR1 and CDR2 from the germline V gene are ENHRY and SYGVKD. CDR3 in DNA: TGTGCCATCAGTGAGTCACGGACAGAAGAGACCCAGTACTTC. Its protein is CAISESRTEETQYF.

The rearrangement uses TRBV18 and TRBJ1-5; the D is unclear. V dropped 0 bases and J dropped 1 base, with 4 bases sitting between them. CDR1 and CDR2 (germline): KGHSH, LQKENI. The length of the CDR3 is 14 residues. The CDR3 DNA is TGTGCCAGCTCACCACCGAGAAGCAATCAGCCCCAGCATTTT. Protein sequence: CASSPPRSNQPQHF.

The CDR3 nucleotides are TGTGCCAGCACCCCTAGACAGGGTCTCTACAATGAGCAGTTCTTC. Its protein is CASTPRQGLYNEQFF. The chain links TRBV14 to TRBJ2-1; 7 nucleotides align to TRBD1. CDR3 size: 15 residues. V gave up 7 bases and J gave up 3 bases; unmatched junction bases: 9. The V gene's germline CDR1 is SGHDN and CDR2 FVKESK.

J is TRBJ2-7 and V is TRBV11-3, with 7 bases lining up with TRBD1. The junction had 7 bases not matched to a gene; V was cut back by 5 bases and J by 9 bases. The CDR3 totals 12 residues. The germline V gene has CDR1 SGHNT and CDR2 YENEEA. The CDR3 DNA follows: TGTGCCAGCAGCCGGGACAGCCATGTGCAGTACTTC. This encodes CASSRDSHVQYF.

V is TRBV5-1 and J is TRBJ2-7; 16 nucleotides match TRBD2. The CDR3 is 17 residues long. J was trimmed by 7 bases and V by 4 bases; bases with no gene match: 11. The germline CDR1 and CDR2 sequences are SGHRS and YFSETQ. The CDR3, as DNA: TGCGCCAGCAGCATAACCGGGACTAGCGGGAGGGCCGGAGAGCAGTACTTC. It is translated as CASSITGTSGRAGEQYF.

CDR3 bases: TGTGCCTGGAGTTTTCAGAGGGCGATGGGAAACACCATATATTTT. This translates into CAWSFQRAMGNTIYF. The chain recombines TRBV30 with TRBJ1-3; D unresolved. Trimming stripped 2 bases from V and 4 bases from J, with 15 bases between. In germline, CDR1 is GTSNPN, CDR2 SVGIG (reference sequence). CDR3 length: 15 amino acids.

The V call is TRBV28, the J call TRBJ1-2; TRBD1 aligns across 8 bases. Germline lookup yields CDR1 MDHEN and CDR2 SYDVKM. This CDR3 has 16 residues. V lost 3 bases to trimming and J lost 3 bases; unmatched junction nucleotides: 9. This CDR3 reads CASSLVAGGAYYGYTF. The CDR3 DNA reads as TGTGCCAGCAGTTTGGTGGCAGGGGGCGCTTACTATGGCTACACCTTC.

V is TRBV7-9 and J is TRBJ1-4; possible D gene TRBD1, 5 bases. This CDR3 has 12 residues. V lost 8 bases and J 5 bases, leaving 9 bases between the germline ends. CDR1 is SEHNR, CDR2 FQNEAQ, per germline (reference sequence). In DNA, the CDR3 is TGTGCCAGCCGGGGGGAAAATGAAAAACTGTTTTTT. Translation gives CASRGENEKLFF.

The J gene is TRBJ2-2, the V gene TRBV5-1; D is perhaps TRBD1 (6 bases). This CDR3 is built from 16 residues. From germline, CDR1 is SGHRS and CDR2 YFSETQ. The V gene lost 0 bases and the J gene lost 1 base, with 10 bases spanning the gap. The CDR3 is CASSLEAQGNTGELFF. CDR3 nucleotides: TGCGCCAGCAGCTTGGAGGCACAGGGGAACACCGGGGAGCTGTTTTTT.

V is TRBV18 and J is TRBJ1-2; D is possibly TRBD1 (5 bases). The germline V gene encodes CDR1 KGHSH and CDR2 LQKENI. Trimming pared 3 bases from V and 4 bases from J, leaving 18 bases between. This CDR3 comprises 16 residues. CDR3 coding DNA: TGTGCCAGCTCACCCCCCCGGGTCCGGGGGGTCTATGGCTACACCTTC. This gives the protein CASSPPRVRGVYGYTF.

The rearrangement uses TRBV19 and TRBJ2-1, with TRBD2 matching over 10 bases. The CDR3 covers 15 residues. Germline values: CDR1 LNHDA, CDR2 SQIVND (reference sequence). After removal of 4 bases from V and 3 bases from J, the junction contained 3 bases not matched to a gene. In DNA, the CDR3 is TGTGCCAGTAGTAGAGGACTAGCGGTCTACAATGAGCAGTTCTTC. It yields the protein CASSRGLAVYNEQFF.

This clone was seen a handful of times. This chain connects TRBV5-1 to TRBJ2-7, with 9 nucleotides matching TRBD1. Germline lookup yields CDR1 SGHRS and CDR2 YFSETQ. J lost 4 bases, V lost 0 bases, and 8 bases had no gene match. The CDR3 covers 16 residues. DNA of the CDR3: TGCGCCAGCAGCTTGGCAACCGGGACAGGGAGTTACGAGCAGTACTTC. Translating gives CASSLATGTGSYEQYF.

The chain is built from TRBV6-5 and TRBJ2-5; no clear D gene. This CDR3 comprises 14 residues. V shed 5 bases and J shed 7 bases, with 17 bases lying between them. The germline V gene has CDR1 MNHEY and CDR2 SVGAGI. CDR3 nucleotides: TGTGCCAGCAGTCACCGCCGACAATCACGGACCCAGTACTTC. It specifies CASSHRRQSRTQYF.

The chain combines TRBV5-8 with TRBJ1-2; tentative D call: TRBD1 (6 bases). The CDR3 covers 14 residues. Germline lookup yields CDR1 SGHTS and CDR2 YDEGEE. V lost 0 bases and J lost 7, with 13 bases in between. CDR3 bases: TGTGCCAGCAGCTTGGGAGACAGGTCCGGTGGCTACACCTTC. Its translation: CASSLGDRSGGYTF. The complete variable domain, with remaining parts taken from reference TRBV5-8 and TRBJ1-2, reads EAGVTQSPTHLIKTRGQQATLRCSPISGHTSVYWYQQALGLGLQFLLWYDEGEERNRGNFPPRFSGRQFPNYSSELNVNALELEDSALYLCASSLGDRSGGYTFGSGTRLTVV.

As DNA, the CDR3 is TGTGCCAGCAGTGAAGTTAGGACTACCAAAAACATTCAGTACTTC. Its translation: CASSEVRTTKNIQYF. This chain links TRBV2 with TRBJ2-4; D might be TRBD2 (6 bases). This CDR3 contains 15 residues. V shed 1 base and J shed 2 bases, with 9 bases lying between them. CDR1 and CDR2 from the germline V gene are SNHLY and FYNNEI.

This chain uses TRBV6-5 with TRBJ1-3, with no clear D. This CDR3 has 14 amino acids. Germline V gene sequence: CDR1 MNHEY, CDR2 SVGAGI. Trimming took off 4 bases at V and 1 base at J, with 8 bases between the two ends. The CDR3 is CASSWAGSGNTIYF. The CDR3 DNA sequence: TGTGCCAGCAGTTGGGCGGGGTCTGGAAACACCATATATTTT.

This chain joins TRBV19 and TRBJ2-3; 9 nucleotides agree with TRBD1. Germline-derived CDR1 and CDR2 are LNHDA and SQIVND (reference sequence). The CDR3 has 18 residues. J gave up 1 base and V 3 bases, and 11 bases lay outside the gene matches. The CDR3 coding sequence is TGTGCCAGTAGTATCCTGGGACAGGGTCCTCTTCGCACAGATACGCAGTATTTT. As protein: CASSILGQGPLRTDTQYF.

This chain joins TRBV7-2 and TRBJ2-3; D ambiguous. V lost 3 bases and J lost 5, with 6 bases in between. The CDR3 consists of 12 residues. CDR1 and CDR2 from the germline V gene are SGHTA and FQGNSA. CDR3 region: CASSFIGDTQYF. The CDR3, as DNA: TGTGCCAGCAGCTTCATCGGAGATACGCAGTATTTT.

The V gene is TRBV2, the J gene TRBJ1-4; 11 nucleotides match TRBD1. The CDR3 is 14 amino acids. The V segment lost 5 bases and the J segment 8 bases; nucleotides outside the gene matches: 4. Germline CDR1 is SNHLY and CDR2 is FYNNEI. CDR3 sequence (DNA): TGTGCCAGCAGTCCCGGGACAGGGGGAGAAAAACTGTTTTTT. It encodes CASSPGTGGEKLFF.

The rearrangement joins TRBV6-5 to TRBJ2-3; 7 bases map to TRBD2. Germline V gene data show CDR1 as MNHEY and CDR2 as SVGAGI. V dropped 3 bases and J dropped 9; count of bases not matched to a gene: 9. This CDR3 spans 14 amino acids. CDR3 nucleotides: TGTGCCAGCAGTTATTCTCAGGGAGGGAGGACGCAGTATTTT. It specifies CASSYSQGGRTQYF.

The chain carries TRBV6-1 and TRBJ2-1, with TRBD2 identical over 8 bases. The germline gives CDR1 MNHNS, CDR2 SASEGT. CDR3 length: 15 residues. Trimming took 6 bases from V and 9 from J; bases not matched to a gene: 13. CDR3 DNA: TGTGCCAGCAGGCACGGGAGGGCCTTTTCTAGTGAGCAGTTCTTC. Translated: CASRHGRAFSSEQFF.

CDR3 residues: CASKNGRALEQYF. The CDR3 coding sequence is TGTGCCAGCAAAAACGGGAGGGCTCTCGAGCAGTACTTC. The chain recombines TRBV27 with TRBJ2-7; 8 nucleotides align to TRBD2. The CDR3 is 13 amino acids. The germline V gene encodes CDR1 MNHEY and CDR2 SMNVEV (reference sequence). V lost 7 bases, J lost 6 bases, and 8 bases stayed unmatched.

The J gene is TRBJ1-5, the V gene TRBV28, with D maybe TRBD1 (6 bases). The CDR3 is made up of 15 amino acids. V dropped 2 bases and J dropped 5 bases, with 13 bases sitting between them. CDR1 is MDHEN and CDR2 is SYDVKM in the germline V gene. The CDR3 bases are TGTGCCAGCAGTTTAATACAGGGCTTGGATCAGCCCCAGCATTTT. Its translation is CASSLIQGLDQPQHF.

This chain joins TRBV19 and TRBJ1-1; 10 bases agree with TRBD1. Germline V gene sequence: CDR1 LNHDA, CDR2 SQIVND (reference sequence). The CDR3 is made up of 12 amino acids. Germline trimming cut 6 bases from V and 12 bases from J; bases unmatched to any gene: 7. The CDR3 region is CASRPGQGLSFF. In DNA form, the CDR3 reads TGTGCCAGTAGGCCGGGACAGGGGTTATCTTTCTTT.

The chain employs TRBV6-4 and TRBJ1-2; no clear D gene. V lost 0 bases, J lost 8 bases, and 13 bases lay in between. The CDR3 is made up of 14 amino acids. Germline-derived CDR1 and CDR2 are MRHNA and SNTAGT. The DNA of the CDR3 is TGTGCCAGCAGTGACTCCCAGGATCGGCAGGGCTACACCTTC. Protein: CASSDSQDRQGYTF.

This clone was seen just once. This rearrangement joins TRBV5-4 to TRBJ2-7; 13 positions match TRBD2. CDR3 size: 15 residues. V trimming: 3 bases; J trimming: 2 bases; junction bases outside the gene matches: 2. Looked up from germline, CDR1 is SGHNT and CDR2 is YYREEE (reference sequence). CDR3 protein: CASSSGTSGAYEQYF. The CDR3 nucleotides are TGTGCCAGCAGCTCGGGGACTAGCGGGGCCTACGAGCAGTACTTC.

The chain uses TRBV27 and TRBJ1-1, with 7 bases fitting TRBD1. Germline V gene sequence: CDR1 MNHEY, CDR2 SMNVEV (reference sequence). The trim removed 3 bases at V and 1 base at J, leaving 5 bases unmatched. The CDR3 spans 15 residues. The CDR3 bases are TGTGCCAGCAGTTTGGGCCGGGACAGGAACACTGAAGCTTTCTTT. Residues: CASSLGRDRNTEAFF.

For this clone: This specimen includes other DNA sequences encoding the same CDR3. The CDR3 DNA reads TGTGCCAGCAGCTTAGCTACAGAATTGAACACTGAAGCTTTCTTT. This sequence encodes CASSLATELNTEAFF. The chain has TRBV11-2 and TRBJ1-1; D is ambiguous. Looked up from germline, CDR1 is SGHAT and CDR2 is FQNNGV. The CDR3 loop spans 15 amino acids. Deletions cut 1 base from V and 0 bases from J, with 9 bases between.

The J gene is TRBJ2-7, the V gene TRBV18; 8 nucleotides line up with TRBD1. The germline V gene encodes CDR1 KGHSH and CDR2 LQKENI. The CDR3 loop spans 15 amino acids. The junction had 10 bases not matched to a gene; V was cut back by 5 bases and J by 4 bases. The DNA for the CDR3 is TGTGCCAGCTCAGGTTCCGAACAGGGGGGATACGAGCAGTACTTC. Translation gives CASSGSEQGGYEQYF.

With respect to this clone: The junction departs from germline at one end; a sequencing error may be responsible. The chain has TRBV25-1 and TRBJ1-2, with D unresolved. Germline V lookup: CDR1 MGHDK, CDR2 SYGVNS. CDR3 size: 16 residues. The CDR3 DNA follows: TGTGCCAGCAGTGAATTGGATAGCGTACCTAATTATGGCTACACCTTC. This translates into CASSELDSVPNYGYTF.